The 27 T cell receptor beta chains in this list originate from one sample, sequenced in a study of T cell changes during pregnancy in multiple sclerosis. The table came from immunoSEQ multiplex PCR; TCRdb's copy has only in-frame clones and leaves some out. The sample includes fewer than 85,000 clones, about 92% seen only once; the top ten take about 2.5%. This sample comprised peripheral blood, obtained before pregnancy. These receptors came from a female donor with multiple sclerosis, enrolled in a pregnancy study.

In this sample, this clone turned up a few times. The chain carries TRBV6-1 and TRBJ1-5, with TRBD1 as a possible D gene (5 bases). The germline CDR1 and CDR2 sequences are MNHNS and SASEGT. The CDR3 consists of 12 residues. V lost 8 bases to trimming and J lost 7 bases, with 12 bases between them. The CDR3 nucleotides are TGTGCCAGCGAATACCGGGGGCAGCCCCAGCATTTT. This gives the protein CASEYRGQPQHF.

V is TRBV7-8 and J is TRBJ1-1, with a weak D call TRBD1 (6 bases). CDR3 size: 15 residues. V lost 6 bases and J 0 bases, leaving 14 bases between the germline ends. The germline V gene encodes CDR1 SGHVS and CDR2 FQNEAQ. The CDR3 here is CASSYREMLNTEAFF. In DNA form, the CDR3 reads TGTGCCAGCAGTTACAGGGAGATGCTGAACACTGAAGCTTTCTTT.

The chain has TRBV10-3 and TRBJ2-7, with TRBD1 matching over 8 bases. Germline lookup yields CDR1 ENHRY and CDR2 SYGVKD. The CDR3 has 12 amino acids. J lost 2 bases, V lost 10 bases, and 4 bases had no gene match. Written as DNA, the CDR3 is TGTGCCACCGGGACAGGTCCCTACGAGCAGTACTTC. It translates to CATGTGPYEQYF.

The chain recombines TRBV2 with TRBJ1-3; tentatively, D is TRBD1 (6 bases). Germline lookup yields CDR1 SNHLY and CDR2 FYNNEI. The CDR3 is 14 residues long. Deletions cut 7 bases from V and 4 bases from J, with 14 bases between. The CDR3 reads CASKDGTGGNTIYF. The CDR3 DNA is TGTGCCAGCAAGGACGGCACAGGGGGAAACACCATATATTTT.

The sample holds one count of this clone. The chain links TRBV5-5 to TRBJ2-2, with D possibly TRBD1 on 5 matching bases. Germline lookup yields CDR1 SGHKS and CDR2 YYEKEE (reference sequence). The ends were cut back, 1 base at V and 5 bases at J, with 15 bases in the middle. The CDR3 runs to 16 residues. As DNA, the CDR3 is TGTGCCAGCAGCTTGCAAAAGGTGACAGCTACCGGGGAGCTGTTTTTT. Translation: CASSLQKVTATGELFF.

The rearrangement joins TRBV7-9 to TRBJ1-5, with D possibly TRBD1 on 6 matching bases. This CDR3 has 13 amino acids. Trimming cost V 1 base and J 11 bases, with 12 bases left between them. Per germline, CDR1 SEHNR and CDR2 FQNEAQ (reference sequence). The CDR3 reads CASSLGVSGAQHF. The CDR3 region has the DNA TGTGCCAGCAGCTTAGGGGTCTCAGGGGCCCAGCATTTT. Full variable domain (rest looked up from reference TRBV7-9 and TRBJ1-5): DTGVSQNPRHKITKRGQNVTFRCDPISEHNRLYWYRQTLGQGPEFLTYFQNEAQLEKSRLLSDRFSAERPKGSFSTLEIQRTEQGDSAMYLCASSLGVSGAQHFGDGTRLSIL.

The V call is TRBV18, the J call TRBJ2-7, with a tentative D call TRBD2 (6 bases). This CDR3 has 14 residues. V lost 6 bases and J 4 bases, leaving 16 bases between the germline ends. Germline CDR1 KGHSH, CDR2 LQKENI. CDR3 amino acids: CASSTGTSPYEQYF. The CDR3 DNA is TGTGCCAGCTCGACCGGGACTTCCCCATACGAGCAGTACTTC.

This sequence joins TRBV4-3 and TRBJ2-7, with 9 bases lining up with TRBD1. V lost 0 bases to trimming and J lost 5 bases; unmatched junction nucleotides: 8. CDR3 length: 16 residues. Per the germline V gene, CDR1 is LGHNA and CDR2 is YSLEER. CDR3 in amino acids: CASSQEPGTGWNEQYF. Here the CDR3 DNA reads TGCGCCAGCAGCCAAGAACCAGGGACAGGGTGGAACGAGCAGTACTTC.

The chain has TRBV9 and TRBJ2-2; 7 bases map to TRBD1. The CDR3 spans 15 residues. V shed 0 bases and J 4 bases; nucleotides not matched to a gene: 3. The germline gives CDR1 SGDLS, CDR2 YYNGEE. CDR3 DNA: TGTGCCAGCAGCGTAGGACAGGGCGTCACCGGGGAGCTGTTTTTT. Protein product: CASSVGQGVTGELFF.

This clone occurred once. This chain uses TRBV27 with TRBJ2-6, with TRBD1 as a possible D gene (6 bases). Germline loops: CDR1 MNHEY, CDR2 SMNVEV (reference sequence). V was cut by 6 bases and J by 1 base, with 13 bases left in between. The CDR3 contains 16 residues. The CDR3 sequence is CASRELDRSGANVLTF. As DNA, the CDR3 is TGTGCCAGCAGGGAACTCGACAGGTCTGGGGCCAACGTCCTGACTTTC.

The chain is built from TRBV11-3 and TRBJ1-1; D gene ambiguous. Germline V CDR1 and CDR2: SGHNT, YENEEA. This CDR3 contains 14 residues. Trimming took off 7 bases at V and 1 base at J, with 13 bases between the two ends. The CDR3 nucleotides read TGTGCCAGCAACATGTTGAGGTCGAACACTGAAGCTTTCTTT. Translating it yields CASNMLRSNTEAFF.

J is TRBJ2-1 and V is TRBV5-6, with 8 nucleotides matching TRBD2. From germline, CDR1 is SGHDT and CDR2 YYEEEE. This CDR3 has 17 residues. V trimming: 1 base; J trimming: 4 bases; junction bases outside the gene matches: 10. CDR3 sequence: CASSLYGGTRWYNEQFF. The DNA of the CDR3 is TGTGCCAGCAGCTTGTACGGGGGGACTAGATGGTACAATGAGCAGTTCTTC.

The table lists this clone with a count of one. This chain joins TRBV4-3 and TRBJ1-4; D might be TRBD1 (6 bases). The CDR3 is 16 residues long. In germline, CDR1 is LGHNA, CDR2 YSLEER. Trimming cost V 3 bases and J 2 bases, with 13 bases left between them. The CDR3 DNA reads TGCGCCAGCAGCCATGTACTAGGGGGTACTAATGAAAAACTGTTTTTT. Its protein product is CASSHVLGGTNEKLFF.

The chain combines TRBV19 with TRBJ1-2; TRBD1 matches at 9 bases. Germline V gene sequence: CDR1 LNHDA, CDR2 SQIVND (reference sequence). V shed 6 bases and J 4 bases; nucleotides not matched to a gene: 9. CDR3 size: 15 residues. The CDR3 DNA follows: TGTGCCAGTAGACCCCGACAGGGGGTCGTCTATGGCTACACCTTC. Amino acid sequence: CASRPRQGVVYGYTF.

This clone was counted between two and nine times. The sample holds other DNA sequences that translate to the same CDR3. The rearrangement links TRBV7-9 to TRBJ2-1; a possible D gene is TRBD2 (5 bases). This CDR3 has 13 amino acids. The germline V and J ends were trimmed by 0 bases and 5 bases, with 5 bases remaining between them. Germline assignment: CDR1 SEHNR and CDR2 FQNEAQ (reference sequence). CDR3: CASSLAGDNEQFF. The CDR3 coding sequence is TGTGCCAGCAGCTTAGCGGGAGACAATGAGCAGTTCTTC.

The CDR3 coding sequence is TGTGCCAGCTCACCTGGGACAGGGGGCTCAGATACGCAGTATTTT. Its protein product is CASSPGTGGSDTQYF. This rearrangement joins TRBV18 to TRBJ2-3, with 12 nucleotides matching TRBD1. V was clipped by 3 bases and J by 4 bases; unmatched bases: 2. This CDR3 is built from 15 residues. Germline assignment: CDR1 KGHSH and CDR2 LQKENI.

The rearrangement joins TRBV29-1 to TRBJ2-1, with D perhaps TRBD2 (5 bases). Trimming left V 6 bases short and J 0 bases short, with 12 bases between. Looked up from germline, CDR1 is SQVTM and CDR2 is ANQGSEA. The CDR3 totals 14 residues. CDR3 amino acids: CSVQAEPSYNEQFF. The CDR3 bases are TGCAGCGTCCAAGCGGAGCCCTCCTACAATGAGCAGTTCTTC.

This chain uses TRBV7-6 with TRBJ2-1; D is unresolved. Trimming pared 4 bases from V and 2 bases from J, leaving 6 bases between. Germline loops: CDR1 SGHVS, CDR2 FNYEAQ. This CDR3 is built from 13 residues. This CDR3 reads CASSSRTYNEQFF. The CDR3 DNA reads TGTGCCAGCAGCTCGCGGACCTACAATGAGCAGTTCTTC. Filled out from reference TRBV7-6 and TRBJ2-1, the complete variable domain reads GAGVSQSPRYKVTKRGQDVALRCDPISGHVSLYWYRQALGQGPEFLTYFNYEAQQDKSGLPNDRFSAERPEGSISTLTIQRTEQRDSAMYRCASSSRTYNEQFFGPGTRLTVL.

In regard to this clone: Other nucleotide sequences from this sample produce the same CDR3. The chain employs TRBV7-9 and TRBJ1-2, with 9 bases lining up with TRBD1. Germline V gives CDR1 SEHNR, CDR2 FQNEAQ (reference sequence). The V and J ends lost 5 bases and 5 bases, in that order; junction bases with no gene match: 6. The CDR3 sequence is 14 residues long. The CDR3 sequence: CASSLDRGDYGYTF. The CDR3 DNA is TGTGCCAGCAGCCTCGACAGGGGGGATTATGGCTACACCTTC.

The genes are TRBV5-1 and TRBJ2-3; a possible D gene is TRBD2 (6 bases). Per the germline V gene, CDR1 is SGHRS and CDR2 is YFSETQ. CDR3 size: 15 residues. V was trimmed by 2 bases and J by 5 bases, leaving 15 bases between them. CDR3 nucleotides: TGCGCCAGCAGCTTAAGCGGGTTAAGGGAAGATACGCAGTATTTT. Translated, it gives CASSLSGLREDTQYF.

This sequence joins TRBV7-9 and TRBJ2-7; 14 bases line up with TRBD2. V dropped 5 bases and J dropped 0; count of bases not matched to a gene: 9. Germline lookup yields CDR1 SEHNR and CDR2 FQNEAQ (reference sequence). This CDR3 has 18 residues. Here the CDR3 DNA reads TGTGCCAGCAGCCCGGAGGGACTAGCGGGGGCGAGCTCCTACGAGCAGTACTTC. Its protein product is CASSPEGLAGASSYEQYF.

The chain couples TRBV27 to TRBJ1-3; tentatively, D is TRBD1 (5 bases). The CDR3 has 15 amino acids. Germline CDR1 is MNHEY and CDR2 is SMNVEV (reference sequence). The V end was cut by 2 bases, the J end by 0 bases, with 8 bases between. The CDR3 protein is CASSLSRASGNTIYF. The CDR3 DNA sequence: TGTGCCAGCAGTTTAAGCAGGGCCTCTGGAAACACCATATATTTT.

This clone was counted between two and nine times. The CDR3 sequence is CASSFVTGTQYF. The CDR3 DNA is TGTGCCAGCAGCTTTGTTACGGGGACCCAGTACTTC. The V call is TRBV5-6, the J call TRBJ2-5; D ambiguous. The CDR3 runs to 12 residues. Germline CDR1 SGHDT, CDR2 YYEEEE. V was shortened by 2 bases and J by 7 bases, with 9 bases between the two germline ends.

This clone was detected only a few times. The J gene is TRBJ1-1, the V gene TRBV19, with D hard to call. Trimming pared 3 bases from V and 8 bases from J, leaving 10 bases between. CDR3 size: 12 residues. Germline V CDR1 and CDR2: LNHDA, SQIVND (reference sequence). CDR3 sequence (DNA): TGTGCCAGTAGTATTTTAAACAGAGAAGCTTTCTTT. It codes for CASSILNREAFF.

The chain uses TRBV7-9 and TRBJ2-7, with 7 bases fitting TRBD2. Germline CDR1 SEHNR, CDR2 FQNEAQ (reference sequence). The CDR3 has 12 residues. V trimming: 4 bases; J trimming: 3 bases; junction bases outside the gene matches: 0. CDR3 nucleotide sequence: TGTGCCAGCAGCTGGGACTACTACGAGCAGTACTTC. This encodes CASSWDYYEQYF.

V gene TRBV29-1 combines with J gene TRBJ2-2; D unclear. V was pared by 4 bases and J by 7 bases, with 7 bases between. This CDR3 comprises 11 residues. Germline V gives CDR1 SQVTM, CDR2 ANQGSEA. The CDR3 sequence is CSVVGGGELFF. For the CDR3, the DNA is TGCAGCGTTGTCGGTGGCGGGGAGCTGTTTTTT.

The count of this clone is one. The J gene is TRBJ2-1, the V gene TRBV7-9, with a tentative D call TRBD2 (6 bases). V was pared by 3 bases and J by 4 bases, with 16 bases between. Germline V gives CDR1 SEHNR, CDR2 FQNEAQ (reference sequence). This CDR3 comprises 16 residues. The CDR3 sequence: CASSFLTYGSYNEQFF. CDR3 bases: TGTGCCAGCAGCTTCCTAACGTACGGGAGTTACAATGAGCAGTTCTTC.